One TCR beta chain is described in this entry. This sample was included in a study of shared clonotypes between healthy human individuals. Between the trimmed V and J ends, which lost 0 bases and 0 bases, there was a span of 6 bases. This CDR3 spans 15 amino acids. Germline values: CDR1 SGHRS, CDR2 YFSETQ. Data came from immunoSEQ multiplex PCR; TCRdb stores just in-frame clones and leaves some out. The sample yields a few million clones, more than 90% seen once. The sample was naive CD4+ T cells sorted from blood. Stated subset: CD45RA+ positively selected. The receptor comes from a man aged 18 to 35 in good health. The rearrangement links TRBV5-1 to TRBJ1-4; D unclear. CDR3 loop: CASSLAIATNEKLFF. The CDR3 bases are TGCGCCAGCAGCTTGGCCATAGCAACTAATGAAAAACTGTTTTTT.